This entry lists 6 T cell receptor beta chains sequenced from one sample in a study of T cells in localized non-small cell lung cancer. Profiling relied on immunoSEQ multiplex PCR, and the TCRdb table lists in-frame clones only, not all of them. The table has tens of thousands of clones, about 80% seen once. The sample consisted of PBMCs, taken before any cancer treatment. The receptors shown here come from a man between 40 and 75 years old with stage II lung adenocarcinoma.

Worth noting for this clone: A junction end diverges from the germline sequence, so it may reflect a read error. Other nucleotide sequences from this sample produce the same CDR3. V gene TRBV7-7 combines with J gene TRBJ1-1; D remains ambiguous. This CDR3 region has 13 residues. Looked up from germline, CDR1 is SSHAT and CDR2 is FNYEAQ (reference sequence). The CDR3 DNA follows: TGTGCTAGCAGCTTATCAGAGAACACTGAAGCTTTCTTT. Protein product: CASSLSENTEAFF.

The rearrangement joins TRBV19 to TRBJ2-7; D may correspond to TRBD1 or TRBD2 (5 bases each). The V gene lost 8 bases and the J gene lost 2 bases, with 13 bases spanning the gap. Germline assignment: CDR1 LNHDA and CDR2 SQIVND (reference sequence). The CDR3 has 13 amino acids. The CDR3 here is CASGGRHPYEQYF. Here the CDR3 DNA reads TGTGCCAGTGGGGGTCGGCACCCCTACGAGCAGTACTTC.

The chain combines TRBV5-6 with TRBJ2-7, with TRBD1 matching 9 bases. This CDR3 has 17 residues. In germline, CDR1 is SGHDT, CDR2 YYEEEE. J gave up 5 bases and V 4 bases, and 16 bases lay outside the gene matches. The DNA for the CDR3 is TGTGCCAGCAGCCCAGGTAGTCTCTGGACAGGGGTAAACGAGCAGTACTTC. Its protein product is CASSPGSLWTGVNEQYF.

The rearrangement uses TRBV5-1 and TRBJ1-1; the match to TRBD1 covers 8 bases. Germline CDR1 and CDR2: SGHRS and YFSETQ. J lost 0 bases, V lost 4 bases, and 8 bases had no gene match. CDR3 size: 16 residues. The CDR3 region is CASSSPVTGVNTEAFF. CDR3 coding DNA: TGCGCCAGCAGCAGCCCCGTGACAGGGGTGAACACTGAAGCTTTCTTT.

The CDR3 sequence: CASSVELGGTEAFF. In nucleotides, the CDR3 is TGTGCCAGCAGCGTAGAGCTTGGGGGGACTGAAGCTTTCTTT. V is TRBV9 and J is TRBJ1-1, with D perhaps matching TRBD1 (5 bases). The V and J ends lost 0 bases and 5 bases respectively, with 11 bases between them. The CDR3 extends over 14 amino acids. Germline assignment: CDR1 SGDLS and CDR2 YYNGEE.

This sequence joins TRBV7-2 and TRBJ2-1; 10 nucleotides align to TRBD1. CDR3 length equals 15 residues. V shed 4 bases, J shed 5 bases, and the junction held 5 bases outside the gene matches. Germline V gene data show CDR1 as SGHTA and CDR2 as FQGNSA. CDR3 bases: TGTGCCAGCAGCTCCAGGACAGGGGGAAACAATGAGCAGTTCTTC. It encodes CASSSRTGGNNEQFF. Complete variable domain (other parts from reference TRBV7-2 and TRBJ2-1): GAGVSQSPSNKVTEKGKDVELRCDPISGHTALYWYRQSLGQGLEFLIYFQGNSAPDKSGLPSDRFSAERTGGSVSTLTIQRTQQEDSAVYLCASSSRTGGNNEQFFGPGTRLTVL.